This is a list of T cell receptor beta chains from one sample in a study of cytomegalovirus exposure and HLA in healthy donors. Generated by immunoSEQ multiplex PCR, the TCRdb table keeps only in-frame clones and is missing some. The sample holds roughly 190,000 clones, roughly three quarters seen once. Sequenced: PBMCs. The receptors derive from a woman in her forties or fifties in good health and CMV-seronegative. Each CDR3 is given with its conserved first and last residue. Each record gives: CDR3 protein, CDR3 DNA, clone size, V gene, D gene, J gene. D genes are given only for firm matches. Not every row has a clone size; where given, it reads once, few, many or a size class.

CASSVASTGSRAFF,TGTGCCAGCAGCGTAGCATCGACAGGGAGTAGAGCTTTCTTT,NA,TRBV9,TRBD1,TRBJ1-1
CASSLVRSGQGERYF,TGTGCCAGCAGCTTAGTACGGTCGGGACAGGGAGAAAGGTACTTC,NA,TRBV7-9,TRBD1,TRBJ2-4
CASNEGPLGYGYTF,TGCGCCAGCAATGAGGGTCCCCTTGGCTATGGCTACACCTTC,NA,TRBV5-1,NA,TRBJ1-2
CASSQWDFSSYNEQFF,TGTGCCAGCAGCCAATGGGACTTCAGCTCCTACAATGAGCAGTTCTTC,NA,TRBV14,NA,TRBJ2-1
CASSFTGVTEAFF,TGTGCCAGCAGCTTTACAGGGGTCACTGAAGCTTTCTTT,NA,TRBV7-9,TRBD1,TRBJ1-1
CASSQEPYPGNTIYF,TGTGCCAGCAGCCAAGAACCCTATCCGGGAAACACCATATATTTT,NA,TRBV14,NA,TRBJ1-3
CSAGTGDNSPLHF,TGCAGCGCTGGGACAGGGGACAATTCACCCCTCCACTTT,few,TRBV29-1,TRBD1,TRBJ1-6
CASSLEGAWSEAFF,TGCGCCAGCAGCTTGGAGGGGGCCTGGTCTGAAGCTTTCTTT,few,TRBV5-1,TRBD1,TRBJ1-1
CASSVDPVGGATEAFF,TGTGCCAGCAGCGTAGATCCCGTGGGGGGGGCCACTGAAGCTTTCTTT,NA,TRBV9,NA,TRBJ1-1
CASSQDGRTGSNQPQHF,TGCGCCAGCAGCCAAGATGGAAGGACAGGGAGCAATCAGCCCCAGCATTTT,few,TRBV4-3,TRBD1,TRBJ1-5
CASSLTRLEGETQYF,TGTGCCAGCTCACTTACACGACTAGAGGGAGAGACCCAGTACTTC,NA,TRBV18,NA,TRBJ2-5
CASSLYPGDSGANVLTF,TGCGCCAGCAGCTTGTATCCAGGGGACTCTGGGGCCAACGTCCTGACTTTC,NA,TRBV5-1,NA,TRBJ2-6
CASSVGLADGLEQYF,TGTGCCAGCAGCGTAGGGTTGGCCGATGGGCTCGAGCAGTACTTC,NA,TRBV9,NA,TRBJ2-7
CASTGAGGIGYGYTF,TGTGCCAGTACTGGGGCCGGGGGTATCGGTTATGGCTACACCTTC,NA,TRBV19,NA,TRBJ1-2
CASSSPAAGGAYEQYF,TGTGCCAGCAGCTCACCCGCGGCTGGAGGGGCCTACGAGCAGTACTTC,NA,TRBV9,NA,TRBJ2-7
CASSGPQGARSGYTF,TGTGCCAGCAGTGGTCCACAGGGGGCTAGAAGTGGCTACACCTTC,NA,TRBV25-1,TRBD1,TRBJ1-2
CASSLGGRATEEQYF,TGTGCCAGCAGTTTAGGCGGGAGGGCCACAGAGGAGCAGTACTTC,NA,TRBV27,TRBD2,TRBJ2-7
CASSFSLEGGTYEQYF,TGTGCCAGCAGTTTTTCTCTAGAAGGCGGTACCTACGAGCAGTACTTC,NA,TRBV27,NA,TRBJ2-7
CASSLTQGWGVDYGYTF,TGTGCCAGCTCCCTTACACAGGGTTGGGGTGTCGACTATGGCTACACCTTC,NA,TRBV18,NA,TRBJ1-2
CASSRTGGASYEQYF,TGTGCCAGCAGCCGGACAGGGGGCGCCTCCTACGAGCAGTACTTC,NA,TRBV7-2,TRBD1,TRBJ2-7
CASRASGGLNQPQHF,TGTGCCAGCAGGGCCTCAGGGGGCTTAAATCAGCCCCAGCATTTT,NA,TRBV6-1,TRBD1,TRBJ1-5
CASSIALQINTEAFF,TGTGCCAGTAGTATAGCCCTACAGATAAACACTGAAGCTTTCTTT,once,TRBV19,NA,TRBJ1-1
CASRGTPYNEQFF,TGTGCCAGCAGGGGGACACCTTACAATGAGCAGTTCTTC,NA,TRBV7-3,NA,TRBJ2-1
CAISESKTSGRTGELFF,TGTGCCATCAGTGAGTCTAAGACTAGCGGTCGCACCGGGGAGCTGTTTTTT,NA,TRBV10-3,TRBD2,TRBJ2-2
CASSEGVGVGEQYF,TGCGCCAGCAGCGAGGGGGTAGGGGTCGGCGAGCAGTACTTC,NA,TRBV5-1,NA,TRBJ2-7
CASSLTSGGYNEQFF,TGCGCCAGCAGCTTGACTAGCGGGGGGTACAATGAGCAGTTCTTC,NA,TRBV5-1,TRBD2,TRBJ2-1
CASSLGGTGGFGNTIYF,TGTGCCAGCAGCTTAGGAGGGACAGGGGGGTTTGGAAACACCATATATTTT,NA,TRBV7-2,TRBD1,TRBJ1-3
CASSLVQGAYQPQHF,TGTGCCAGCAGTTTGGTACAGGGGGCATATCAGCCCCAGCATTTT,NA,TRBV27,TRBD1,TRBJ1-5
CASSEGTNPLDEQFF,TGTGCCAGCAGCGAAGGGACTAACCCTCTAGATGAGCAGTTCTTC,NA,TRBV9,TRBD2,TRBJ2-1
CASSEWTRNSPLHF,TGTGCCAGCAGTGAATGGACACGGAATTCACCCCTCCACTTT,NA,TRBV25-1,NA,TRBJ1-6
CASTLGPGDPYEQYF,TGTGCCAGCACCCTAGGTCCAGGGGATCCCTACGAGCAGTACTTC,NA,TRBV6-1,NA,TRBJ2-7
CASGLAGLYEQYF,TGTGCCAGCGGGCTAGCGGGATTGTACGAGCAGTACTTC,few,TRBV6-6,TRBD2,TRBJ2-7
CASSLWTSGDYNEQFF,TGTGCCAGCAGCTTATGGACTAGCGGGGACTACAATGAGCAGTTCTTC,once,TRBV11-3,TRBD2,TRBJ2-1
CASSSSGLPKNGEYF,TGTGCCAGCAGTTCCTCGGGACTACCCAAGAACGGGGAGTACTTC,NA,TRBV27,TRBD2,TRBJ2-7
CASSPGGQQETQYF,TGTGCCAGCTCCCCCGGAGGACAGCAAGAGACCCAGTACTTC,NA,TRBV18,NA,TRBJ2-5
CASSQRTGEKLFF,TGCGCCAGCAGCCAACGCACGGGAGAAAAACTGTTTTTT,NA,TRBV5-1,NA,TRBJ1-4
CARARIGQGKETQYF,TGTGCCAGAGCTCGTATTGGACAGGGGAAAGAGACCCAGTACTTC,NA,TRBV2,TRBD1,TRBJ2-5
CASSQQGLDTEAFF,TGTGCCAGCAGCCAACAGGGGTTGGACACTGAAGCTTTCTTT,NA,TRBV7-3,TRBD1,TRBJ1-1
CASSPFDGLSSYNEQFF,TGTGCCAGCAGTCCCTTCGACGGACTAAGCTCCTACAATGAGCAGTTCTTC,NA,TRBV27,NA,TRBJ2-1
CAISEGRNSNQPQHF,TGTGCCATCAGTGAAGGGAGAAATAGCAATCAGCCCCAGCATTTT,NA,TRBV10-3,NA,TRBJ1-5
CASSYSRWGGGYTF,TGTGCCAGCAGTTACTCTAGGTGGGGGGGCGGCTACACCTTC,NA,TRBV6-5,NA,TRBJ1-2
CASSLGQGNQPQHF,TGCGCCAGCAGCCTTGGACAGGGGAATCAGCCCCAGCATTTT,few,TRBV4-3,TRBD1,TRBJ1-5
CASSPGLRPIRAPNYGYTF,TGCGCCAGCAGCCCGGGACTCCGTCCAATACGGGCCCCTAACTATGGCTACACCTTC,NA,TRBV5-1,NA,TRBJ1-2
CATSRFRPEGVIETQYF,TGTGCCACCAGCAGGTTCCGGCCAGAGGGAGTAATTGAGACCCAGTACTTC,NA,TRBV15,NA,TRBJ2-5
CASSFVGGSTDTQYF,TGCGCCAGCAGCTTCGTAGGAGGGAGCACAGATACGCAGTATTTT,few,TRBV5-1,NA,TRBJ2-3
CASTPRLLADEQFF,TGTGCCAGCACCCCAAGGCTTCTGGCGGATGAGCAGTTCTTC,NA,TRBV2,NA,TRBJ2-1
CATSRTDSNQPQHF,TGTGCCACCAGCAGAACAGATAGCAATCAGCCCCAGCATTTT,NA,TRBV15,NA,TRBJ1-5
CASSFGGTGVPRVEPQHF,TGTGCCAGCAGCTTCGGGGGGACAGGAGTACCCCGAGTTGAGCCCCAGCATTTT,NA,TRBV7-9,TRBD1,TRBJ1-5
CASSLGLSHEQYF,TGTGCCAGCAGTTTGGGACTCTCCCACGAGCAGTACTTC,NA,TRBV27,NA,TRBJ2-7
CASSLGSFNNPGPQHF,TGTGCCAGCAGCTTAGGTTCATTTAACAACCCAGGGCCCCAGCATTTT,NA,TRBV7-8,NA,TRBJ1-5
CASSTGQGDEQFF,TGTGCCAGCAGCACGGGACAGGGGGATGAGCAGTTCTTC,NA,TRBV11-3,TRBD1,TRBJ2-1
CESGSRAPPGQTQYF,TGTGAGAGTGGGAGCCGGGCCCCGCCCGGGCAGACCCAGTACTTC,NA,TRBV2,NA,TRBJ2-5
CASSLGTSGGALELFF,TGTGCCAGCAGCTTGGGGACTAGCGGGGGGGCCTTGGAGCTGTTTTTT,NA,TRBV5-4,TRBD2,TRBJ2-2
CASSYSGQLTLVSYEQYF,TGCGCCAGCAGCTACTCGGGACAGTTGACCCTTGTATCCTACGAGCAGTACTTC,NA,TRBV5-1,TRBD1,TRBJ2-7
CASSSPGQGTSGRYEQYF,TGTGCCAGCTCATCTCCGGGACAGGGGACTAGCGGGAGATACGAGCAGTACTTC,NA,TRBV18,TRBD2,TRBJ2-7
CASSQEPSGRVPGELFF,TGCGCCAGCAGCCAAGAGCCTAGCGGGAGAGTTCCCGGGGAGCTGTTTTTT,NA,TRBV4-3,TRBD2,TRBJ2-2